Following are 27 T cell receptor beta chains from one sample sequenced in a study of blood T cell repertoires in COVID-19. Clones were read by immunoSEQ multiplex PCR, and TCRdb kept only the in-frame ones, dropping some. The table has 200,000 to 250,000 clones, around 81% seen once. Sequenced: peripheral blood. These receptors were taken from a woman in her fifties or sixties with acute or convalescent COVID-19.

This clone was counted once. This chain connects TRBV24-1 to TRBJ2-3; TRBD1 might be the D (5 bases). The CDR3 runs to 18 residues. Trimming removed 5 bases at V and 2 bases at J, with 22 bases between. The V gene's germline CDR1 is KGHDR and CDR2 SFDVKD. CDR3 sequence: CATSGPTSQGYNTDTQYF. The CDR3 coding sequence is TGTGCCACCAGTGGACCGACTTCCCAGGGTTACAACACAGATACGCAGTATTTT.

The rearrangement links TRBV6-5 to TRBJ2-6, with D hard to call. The V gene's germline CDR1 is MNHEY and CDR2 SVGAGI. Trimming removed 6 bases from V and 1 base from J, with 4 bases in between. The CDR3 spans 13 residues. CDR3 DNA sequence: TGTGCCAGCAGCGTATCTGGGGCCAACGTCCTGACTTTC. Protein: CASSVSGANVLTF.

The CDR3 loop reads CASRRTGETGELFF. CDR3 coding DNA: TGTGCCAGTAGACGGACAGGGGAAACCGGGGAGCTGTTTTTT. The V call is TRBV7-6, the J call TRBJ2-2, with 9 bases aligning to TRBD1. CDR1 SGHVS and CDR2 FNYEAQ come from the germline V gene. Trimming at V came to 9 bases and at J to 5 bases, leaving 7 bases not matched to a gene. This CDR3 has 14 amino acids.

V is TRBV29-1 and J is TRBJ2-5; no definite D call. The CDR3 length is 10 residues. Deletions cut 4 bases from V and 6 bases from J, with 6 bases between. CDR1 and CDR2 from the germline V gene are SQVTM and ANQGSEA. The chain's CDR3 is CSVAVQTQYF. In DNA form, the CDR3 reads TGCAGCGTTGCAGTGCAGACCCAGTACTTC. The variable domain in full, with the rest retrieved from reference TRBV29-1 and TRBJ2-5, is SAVISQKPSRDICQRGTSLTIQCQVDSQVTMMFWYRQQPGQSLTLIATANQGSEATYESGFVIDKFPISRPNLTFSTLTVSNMSPEDSSIYLCSVAVQTQYFGPGTRLLVL.

The rearrangement links TRBV18 to TRBJ1-2; D call uncertain. The V and J ends lost 2 bases and 5 bases respectively, with 9 bases between them. The germline gives CDR1 KGHSH, CDR2 LQKENI. The CDR3 is made up of 13 amino acids. CDR3 DNA sequence: TGTGCCAGCTCACCATTCCCAGTTTATGGCTACACCTTC. Residues: CASSPFPVYGYTF.

V is TRBV2 and J is TRBJ1-2, with TRBD1 identical over 8 bases. CDR1 and CDR2 from the germline V gene are SNHLY and FYNNEI. The CDR3 totals 13 residues. The junction had 1 base not matched to a gene; V was cut back by 2 bases and J by 5 bases. As DNA, the CDR3 is TGTGCCAGCAGTGAAACAGGGGGATATGGCTACACCTTC. Encoded protein: CASSETGGYGYTF.

The chain employs TRBV7-2 and TRBJ2-2; D perhaps matches TRBD1 (6 bases). CDR1 SGHTA and CDR2 FQGNSA come from the germline V gene. V gave up 10 bases and J gave up 1 base, with 16 bases separating them. CDR3 size: 15 residues. This CDR3 reads CATTVGAGNTGELFF. The CDR3 DNA reads TGTGCCACCACGGTGGGGGCAGGGAACACCGGGGAGCTGTTTTTT.

This clone appeared a few times. The J gene is TRBJ1-1, the V gene TRBV7-9, with D possibly being TRBD1 (6 bases). With 0 bases removed from V and 10 bases from J, the gap between germline ends came to 6 bases. The CDR3 contains 11 residues. Germline-derived CDR1 and CDR2 are SEHNR and FQNEAQ (reference sequence). The CDR3 loop is CASSLAGGAFF. CDR3 DNA sequence: TGTGCCAGCAGCTTAGCAGGGGGAGCTTTCTTT.

The chain employs TRBV25-1 and TRBJ1-1, with 8 bases identical to TRBD1. CDR1 and CDR2 from the germline V gene are MGHDK and SYGVNS. The ends lost 6 bases at V and 11 bases at J; junction bases unmatched: 5. The CDR3 consists of 11 residues. CDR3 loop: CASRGQGRAFF. The CDR3 DNA reads as TGTGCCAGCAGAGGACAGGGAAGGGCTTTCTTT.

This rearrangement joins TRBV28 to TRBJ1-2; D may be TRBD1 (6 bases). V lost 8 bases and J 4 bases, leaving 17 bases between the germline ends. The CDR3 has 14 residues. Germline CDR1 MDHEN, CDR2 SYDVKM. CDR3 nucleotides: TGTGCCAGCCGGCCTCAGGGGTCCTCCTATGGCTACACCTTC. Its translation: CASRPQGSSYGYTF.

The V call is TRBV3-1 (or the pseudogene TRBV3-2), the J call TRBJ2-7; no clear D gene. Per germline, CDR1 LGHDT and CDR2 YNNKEL (reference sequence). There are 11 residues in the CDR3. The V end lost 4 bases, the J end lost 3 bases, and 4 bases lay between the germline ends. CDR3 bases: TGTGCCAGCAGCCCGGGCTACGAGCAGTACTTC. Protein: CASSPGYEQYF.

The chain employs TRBV2 and TRBJ1-5; no definite D call. Germline CDR1 SNHLY, CDR2 FYNNEI. V was cut by 6 bases and J by 3 bases, with 12 bases left in between. The CDR3 runs 14 residues. The CDR3: CASSRSQNNQPQHF. Written as DNA, the CDR3 is TGTGCCAGCAGCCGTTCACAGAACAATCAGCCCCAGCATTTT. The complete variable domain, with remaining parts taken from reference TRBV2 and TRBJ1-5, reads EPEVTQTPSHQVTQMGQEVILRCVPISNHLYFYWYRQILGQKVEFLVSFYNNEISEKSEIFDDQFSVERPDGSNFTLKIRSTKLEDSAMYFCASSRSQNNQPQHFGDGTRLSIL.

This clone was seen a handful of times. V is TRBV9 and J is TRBJ2-2, with D possibly TRBD2 on 5 matching bases. Per germline, CDR1 SGDLS and CDR2 YYNGEE. The CDR3 length is 14 residues. V was clipped by 1 base and J by 7 bases, with 11 bases between them. The CDR3 region has the DNA TGTGCCAGCAGCGTACTCGAGGGTGGCGGGGAGCTGTTTTTT. Its protein is CASSVLEGGGELFF. Drawing the rest from reference TRBV9 and TRBJ2-2, the complete variable domain is DSGVTQTPKHLITATGQRVTLRCSPRSGDLSVYWYQQSLDQGLQFLIQYYNGEERAKGNILERFSAQQFPDLHSELNLSSLELGDSALYFCASSVLEGGGELFFGEGSRLTVL.

The chain recombines TRBV19 with TRBJ2-7; 7 bases are shared with TRBD2. J gave up 1 base and V 1 base, and 7 bases lay outside the gene matches. Germline assignment: CDR1 LNHDA and CDR2 SQIVND (reference sequence). This CDR3 spans 16 amino acids. The CDR3 nucleotides read TGTGCCAGTAGTATAGTTCGGGGGGTCGCATCCTACGAGCAGTACTTC. It yields the protein CASSIVRGVASYEQYF.

The V call is TRBV25-1, the J call TRBJ2-1; TRBD2 matches at 11 bases. From germline, CDR1 is MGHDK and CDR2 SYGVNS. The CDR3 runs to 16 residues. V gave up 10 bases and J gave up 1 base; unmatched junction bases: 9. The CDR3 here is CATRLAGYQSYNEQFF. CDR3 DNA sequence: TGTGCCACCCGACTAGCGGGGTACCAATCCTACAATGAGCAGTTCTTC.

This chain joins TRBV30 and TRBJ2-2; the D gene is possibly TRBD2 (6 bases). The CDR3 is 13 residues long. Trimming pared 0 bases from V and 7 bases from J, leaving 9 bases between. Per the germline V gene, CDR1 is GTSNPN and CDR2 is SVGIG (reference sequence). The CDR3 DNA reads TGTGCCTGGAGTGTAATGGAGGGCGGGGAGCTGTTTTTT. It is translated as CAWSVMEGGELFF. Using reference TRBV30 and TRBJ2-2 for the parts outside the CDR3, the full variable domain is SQTIHQWPATLVQPVGSPLSLECTVEGTSNPNLYWYRQAAGRGLQLLFYSVGIGQISSEVPQNLSASRPQDRQFILSSKKLLLSDSGFYLCAWSVMEGGELFFGEGSRLTVL.

V and J are TRBV25-1 and TRBJ1-1; D is uncertain. CDR1 and CDR2 from the germline V gene are MGHDK and SYGVNS. Trimming removed 4 bases at V and 1 base at J, with 10 bases between. The CDR3 length is 14 residues. DNA of the CDR3: TGTGCCAGCAGTGCCACTACCGAGAACACTGAAGCTTTCTTT. The encoded protein is CASSATTENTEAFF. The entire variable domain, with the rest obtained from reference TRBV25-1 and TRBJ1-1, is as follows: EADIYQTPRYLVIGTGKKITLECSQTMGHDKMYWYQQDPGMELHLIHYSYGVNSTEKGDLSSESTVSRIRTEHFPLTLESARPSHTSQYLCASSATTENTEAFFGQGTRLTVV.

This chain connects TRBV7-9 to TRBJ2-1; perhaps TRBD1 as D (5 bases). Trimming removed 5 bases from V and 0 bases from J, with 14 bases in between. The V gene's germline CDR1 is SEHNR and CDR2 FQNEAQ (reference sequence). CDR3 length: 16 residues. The DNA of the CDR3 is TGTGCCAGCAGCCCCGGTGGGGCGGACTCCTACAATGAGCAGTTCTTC. Amino acids: CASSPGGADSYNEQFF.

This chain connects TRBV28 to TRBJ2-2; 11 bases match TRBD2. J was trimmed by 5 bases and V by 2 bases; bases with no gene match: 4. Germline assignment: CDR1 MDHEN and CDR2 SYDVKM. The CDR3 sequence is 16 residues long. The DNA for the CDR3 is TGTGCCAGCAGTTTAGCGCCTAGCGGGGGGACCGGGGAGCTGTTTTTT. Its protein is CASSLAPSGGTGELFF.

The chain employs TRBV7-2 and TRBJ1-2; D is possibly TRBD1 (5 bases). V lost 1 base to trimming and J lost 0 bases, with 9 bases between them. Germline values: CDR1 SGHTA, CDR2 FQGNSA. The CDR3 has 15 amino acids. The CDR3 loop reads CASSLEGSPNYGYTF. CDR3 bases: TGTGCCAGCAGCTTAGAGGGGTCCCCTAACTATGGCTACACCTTC.

This clone was seen only a few times. V and J are TRBV4-1 and TRBJ1-5; 7 bases match TRBD1. Per the germline V gene, CDR1 is MGHRA and CDR2 is YSYEKL. The CDR3 totals 15 residues. With 1 base clipped from V and 5 bases from J, the junction kept 5 bases outside the gene matches. CDR3 nucleotides: TGCGCCAGCAGCCAAGGAGACAGGGCGGATCAGCCCCAGCATTTT. It translates to CASSQGDRADQPQHF.

The CDR3, as DNA: TGTGCCATCAGTGATGGGACAGGTTACACTGAAGCTTTCTTT. Its protein is CAISDGTGYTEAFF. The V and J genes are TRBV10-3 and TRBJ1-1; 8 nucleotides agree with TRBD1. V lost 3 bases and J lost 3; bases outside the gene matches: 3. Germline CDR1 is ENHRY and CDR2 is SYGVKD. CDR3 length: 14 residues.

The CDR3 sequence: CASSISKGHHSGNTIYF. The CDR3 DNA follows: TGTGCCAGTAGTATTTCAAAGGGGCATCACTCTGGAAACACCATATATTTT. V usage is TRBV19 and J usage is TRBJ1-3, with D tentatively TRBD1 (5 bases). Germline V gives CDR1 LNHDA, CDR2 SQIVND (reference sequence). Trimming took 3 bases from V and 0 from J, leaving 15 bases between them. The CDR3 spans 17 residues.

The CDR3 reads CASSLNGQEFTDTQYF. CDR3 DNA: TGCGCCAGCAGCTTAAACGGACAGGAATTCACAGATACGCAGTATTTT. The gene calls are TRBV5-1 and TRBJ2-3, with 7 bases aligning to TRBD1. Per the germline V gene, CDR1 is SGHRS and CDR2 is YFSETQ. The CDR3 contains 16 residues. V lost 2 bases, J lost 2 bases, and 8 bases stayed unmatched.

The chain links TRBV19 to TRBJ2-5; TRBD2 matches 7 bases. The CDR3 runs 15 residues. With V trimmed by 4 bases and J by 9 bases, 14 bases remained unmatched. Germline CDR1 is LNHDA and CDR2 is SQIVND (reference sequence). CDR3 coding DNA: TGTGCCAGTAGTAACCGGGCCTCGGGGGGTGGGGCCCAGTACTTC. It codes for CASSNRASGGGAQYF.

V and J are TRBV3-1 (or the pseudogene TRBV3-2) and TRBJ2-1; the match to TRBD2 covers 8 bases. V was clipped by 1 base and J by 7 bases; unmatched bases: 9. The germline gives CDR1 LGHDT, CDR2 YNNKEL (reference sequence). The CDR3 has 16 residues. The chain's CDR3 is CASSQVLAGRGNEQFF. The CDR3 region has the DNA TGTGCCAGCAGCCAAGTCCTAGCGGGTCGGGGTAATGAGCAGTTCTTC.

The CDR3, as DNA: TGTGCCAGCAGGCCAGGCTTCGACTATGGCTACACCTTC. This codes for CASRPGFDYGYTF. The V and J genes are TRBV6-5 and TRBJ1-2; D is undetermined. The V gene's germline CDR1 is MNHEY and CDR2 SVGAGI. V lost 6 bases and J lost 3, with 11 bases in between. The CDR3 is 13 residues long.